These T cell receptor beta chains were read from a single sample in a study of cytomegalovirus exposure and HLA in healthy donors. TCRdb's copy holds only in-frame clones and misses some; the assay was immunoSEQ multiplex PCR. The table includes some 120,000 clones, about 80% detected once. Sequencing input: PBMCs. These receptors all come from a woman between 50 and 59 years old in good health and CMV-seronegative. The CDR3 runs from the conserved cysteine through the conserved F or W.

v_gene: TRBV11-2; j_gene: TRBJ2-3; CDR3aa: CASSLASGRDTQYF
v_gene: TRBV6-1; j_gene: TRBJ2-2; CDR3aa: CASSLGLAGPGELFF
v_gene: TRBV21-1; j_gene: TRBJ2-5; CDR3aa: CASSKVVGTGSFRNEQYF
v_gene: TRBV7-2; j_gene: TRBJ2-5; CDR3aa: CASRASGRATETQYF
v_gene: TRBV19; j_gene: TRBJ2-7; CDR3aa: CASSNSGLSASHEQYF
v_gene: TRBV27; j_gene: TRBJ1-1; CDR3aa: CASSYNSRYTEAFF
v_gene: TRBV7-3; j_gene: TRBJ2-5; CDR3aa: CASSLGPAETQYF
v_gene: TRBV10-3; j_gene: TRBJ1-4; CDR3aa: CAISENGIAGEKLFF
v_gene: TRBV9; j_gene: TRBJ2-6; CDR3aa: CASSPPGSRANVLTF
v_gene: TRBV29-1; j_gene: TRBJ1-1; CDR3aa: CSVGLSTEAFF